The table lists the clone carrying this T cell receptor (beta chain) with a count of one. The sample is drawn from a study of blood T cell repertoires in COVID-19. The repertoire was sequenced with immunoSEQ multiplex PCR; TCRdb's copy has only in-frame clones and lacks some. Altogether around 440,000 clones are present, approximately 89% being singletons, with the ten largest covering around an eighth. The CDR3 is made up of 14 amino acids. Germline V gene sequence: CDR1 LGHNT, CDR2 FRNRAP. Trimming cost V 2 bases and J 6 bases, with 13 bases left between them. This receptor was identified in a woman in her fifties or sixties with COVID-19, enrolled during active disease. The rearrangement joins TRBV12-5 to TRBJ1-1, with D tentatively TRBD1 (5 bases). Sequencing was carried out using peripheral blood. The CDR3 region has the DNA TGTGCTAGTGGTTTGTGGGGCAGAGAACCTGAAGCTTTCTTT. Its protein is CASGLWGREPEAFF.